These 20 T cell receptor beta chains came from one sample sequenced in a study of Ad26.COV2.S vaccination and SARS-CoV-2 variants. Clones were read by immunoSEQ multiplex PCR, and TCRdb kept only the in-frame ones, dropping some. The table shows fewer than 500,000 clones, with 85% to 90% occurring only once. Treatment defined: roughly 19 received Ad26.COV2.S at low or high dose, single or two shots; 5 received placebo; per-sample allocation not given. Day 63 after the first vaccine or placebo injection was the time point for sampling. The sample was peripheral blood, taken in a trial of Ad26.COV2.S vaccine versus placebo. These receptors originate from a person between 18 and 65 years old who received the Ad26.COV2.S COVID-19 vaccine or a placebo.

The rearrangement uses TRBV4-2 and TRBJ1-6, with 7 bases that match TRBD1. Losses at the gene ends were 0 bases for V and 9 bases for J; bases not matched to a gene: 8. Germline V gene sequence: CDR1 LGHNA, CDR2 YNFKEQ. This CDR3 comprises 16 residues. The CDR3 coding sequence is TGTGCCAGCAGCCAAGATGAGGGACAGTTAAGTTCACCCCTCCACTTT. It translates to CASSQDEGQLSSPLHF.

The rearrangement links TRBV5-6 to TRBJ2-7, with 10 bases aligning to TRBD2. The CDR3 runs to 16 residues. The V gene end was trimmed by 4 bases and the J gene end by 2 bases; junction bases not matched to a gene: 9. The germline gives CDR1 SGHDT, CDR2 YYEEEE. CDR3 DNA: TGTGCCAGCAGCGTAGTAGCGGGAGGCGGAACCTACGAGCAGTACGTC. Protein sequence: CASSVVAGGGTYEQYV.

This clone was seen only once. The rearrangement links TRBV5-4 to TRBJ2-5, with 12 nucleotides matching TRBD2. Germline assignment: CDR1 SGHNT and CDR2 YYREEE (reference sequence). V lost 3 bases, J lost 3 bases, and 9 bases stayed unmatched. CDR3 length equals 17 residues. The chain's CDR3 is CASSSKLRLAGEETQYF. The CDR3 DNA sequence: TGTGCCAGCAGCTCAAAGCTACGACTAGCGGGAGAAGAGACCCAGTACTTC. Looking up the rest from reference TRBV5-4 and TRBJ2-5 gives the full variable domain: ETGVTQSPTHLIKTRGQQVTLRCSSQSGHNTVSWYQQALGQGPQFIFQYYREEENGRGNFPPRFSGLQFPNYSSELNVNALELDDSALYLCASSSKLRLAGEETQYFGPGTRLLVL.

This clone was seen only a few times. The chain uses TRBV5-8 and TRBJ1-1; perhaps TRBD1 as D (6 bases). V lost 7 bases and J lost 0, with 16 bases in between. The CDR3 is 15 amino acids. Germline CDR1 is SGHTS and CDR2 is YDEGEE. CDR3: CASPGVGAVNTEAFF. The CDR3 DNA sequence: TGTGCCAGCCCGGGGGTGGGGGCCGTGAACACTGAAGCTTTCTTT.

This clone was counted once. This chain links TRBV5-1 with TRBJ2-7; D not certain. CDR1 and CDR2 from the germline V gene are SGHRS and YFSETQ. V was clipped by 4 bases and J by 6 bases, with 11 bases between them. The CDR3 has 12 residues. The CDR3 sequence: CASSLLGGEQYV. DNA for the CDR3: TGCGCCAGCAGCCTCCTGGGTGGCGAGCAGTACGTC.

The sample holds one count of this clone. The V call is TRBV4-3, the J call TRBJ1-1; no clear D. The germline gives CDR1 LGHNA, CDR2 YSLEER. V gave up 4 bases and J gave up 5 bases, with 17 bases separating them. The CDR3 sequence is 15 residues long. The CDR3 is CASSRQGSVQTEAFF. CDR3 in DNA: TGCGCCAGCAGCCGACAAGGGTCGGTTCAAACTGAAGCTTTCTTT.

CDR3 amino acids: CASSPYGQGLDQPQHF. The DNA for the CDR3 is TGTGCCAGCTCCCCATACGGACAGGGCCTAGATCAGCCCCAGCATTTT. The chain recombines TRBV18 with TRBJ1-5; 8 bases map to TRBD1. Germline CDR1 KGHSH, CDR2 LQKENI. The CDR3 sequence is 16 residues long. The V segment lost 6 bases and the J segment 5 bases; nucleotides outside the gene matches: 12.

The chain has TRBV28 and TRBJ2-7; weak D call: TRBD1 (8 bases). Germline CDR1 is MDHEN and CDR2 is SYDVKM. The CDR3 extends over 14 amino acids. Trimming cost V 2 bases and J 7 bases, with 15 bases left between them. CDR3 sequence (DNA): TGTGCCAGCAGTTTACCCGACAGGGGAGGGGAGCAGTACGTC. Translating gives CASSLPDRGGEQYV.

The J gene is TRBJ1-4, the V gene TRBV9, with D perhaps TRBD1 (5 bases). Germline values: CDR1 SGDLS, CDR2 YYNGEE. Trimming shortened V by 4 bases and J by 7 bases, and 17 bases separated the two germline ends. The CDR3 is 15 amino acids. CDR3 DNA: TGTGCCAGCAGCCCCTGGGGCGCTTCGGTTGAAAAACTGTTTTTT. Its translation is CASSPWGASVEKLFF.

This chain joins TRBV7-9 and TRBJ1-1; D is uncertain. This CDR3 has 13 residues. Germline lookup yields CDR1 SEHNR and CDR2 FQNEAQ (reference sequence). Trimming cost V 1 base and J 5 bases, with 8 bases left between them. DNA for the CDR3: TGTGCCAGCAGCTTAGAGGCGGCGACTGAAGCTTTCTTT. This encodes CASSLEAATEAFF.

This chain links TRBV27 with TRBJ2-7, with no clear D. The ends were cut back, 2 bases at V and 2 bases at J, with 16 bases in the middle. The germline gives CDR1 MNHEY, CDR2 SMNVEV (reference sequence). The CDR3 sequence is 16 residues long. CDR3 protein: CASSLKPPGRTYEQYV. In DNA, the CDR3 is TGTGCCAGCAGTTTAAAACCGCCAGGCAGAACCTACGAGCAGTACGTC.

The chain has TRBV5-6 and TRBJ2-3; weak D call: TRBD2 (6 bases). Germline V gene data show CDR1 as SGHDT and CDR2 as YYEEEE. With 4 bases removed from V and 5 bases from J, the gap between germline ends came to 17 bases. The CDR3 has 15 residues. Here the CDR3 reads CASSMTRGVRDTQYF. The CDR3 coding sequence is TGTGCCAGCAGCATGACCCGCGGGGTACGAGATACGCAGTATTTT.

This chain connects TRBV5-1 to TRBJ2-1, with D possibly being TRBD1 (5 bases). Germline V CDR1 and CDR2: SGHRS, YFSETQ. The CDR3 runs to 15 residues. V was cut by 0 bases and J by 0 bases, with 7 bases left in between. The CDR3 nucleotides read TGCGCCAGCAGCTTGGTACAGGTCTCCTACAATGAGCAGTTCTTC. This sequence encodes CASSLVQVSYNEQFF.

This clone was recorded once. The chain employs TRBV18 and TRBJ1-1; D is undetermined. Germline V gene data show CDR1 as KGHSH and CDR2 as LQKENI. The germline V and J ends were trimmed by 6 bases and 8 bases, with 19 bases remaining between them. The length of the CDR3 is 14 residues. CDR3 coding DNA: TGTGCCAGCTCCCCCAAGAACTCTGGTAGGGAAGCTTTCTTT. Protein: CASSPKNSGREAFF.

The chain is built from TRBV7-8 and TRBJ2-3; 7 bases agree with TRBD2. Germline trimming cut 5 bases from V and 3 bases from J; bases unmatched to any gene: 5. This CDR3 spans 14 amino acids. From germline, CDR1 is SGHVS and CDR2 FQNEAQ. In DNA, the CDR3 is TGTGCCAGCAGCCGCCCTAGCGGAACAGATACGCAGTATTTT. Translated: CASSRPSGTDTQYF.

The chain has TRBV5-1 and TRBJ2-2; 9 bases line up with TRBD2. Per the germline V gene, CDR1 is SGHRS and CDR2 is YFSETQ. The J segment lost 4 bases and the V segment lost 2 bases, leaving 6 bases of the junction unmatched. The length of the CDR3 is 16 residues. The chain's CDR3 is CASSFGGGASTGELFF. The DNA of the CDR3 is TGCGCCAGCAGCTTCGGCGGGGGGGCAAGCACCGGGGAGCTGTTTTTT.

This clone occurred once. The chain couples TRBV28 to TRBJ2-7, with D perhaps matching TRBD1 (5 bases). Trimming removed 6 bases at V and 4 bases at J, with 19 bases between. The CDR3 is 15 residues long. Germline V gene lookup returns CDR1 MDHEN and CDR2 SYDVKM. The CDR3 DNA sequence: TGTGCCAGCAGCAGGACACAGAGGTCCTTATACGAGCAGTACTTC. Its protein is CASSRTQRSLYEQYF.

J is TRBJ2-5 and V is TRBV5-1; 7 bases fit TRBD2. Germline assignment: CDR1 SGHRS and CDR2 YFSETQ. The V segment lost 3 bases and the J segment 1 base; nucleotides outside the gene matches: 3. This CDR3 contains 14 residues. CDR3 in DNA: TGCGCCAGCAGCTCGGGAGGCTTCCAAGAGACCCAGTACTTC. Encoded protein: CASSSGGFQETQYF.

This sequence joins TRBV5-1 and TRBJ1-6; the D gene is possibly TRBD1 (5 bases). Germline CDR1 is SGHRS and CDR2 is YFSETQ. V was pared by 1 base and J by 7 bases, with 12 bases between. The CDR3 extends over 15 amino acids. The CDR3 is CASSLSGLPNSPLHF. Here the CDR3 DNA reads TGCGCCAGCAGCTTGTCGGGACTCCCGAATTCACCCCTCCACTTT.

The chain links TRBV28 to TRBJ2-6; a possible D gene is TRBD1 (5 bases). Trimming removed 2 bases from V and 2 bases from J, with 19 bases in between. The CDR3 is made up of 19 amino acids. Germline V gives CDR1 MDHEN, CDR2 SYDVKM. CDR3 amino acids: CASSLRAGRVAPGANVLTF. The CDR3 DNA follows: TGTGCCAGCAGTTTACGCGCAGGCAGGGTCGCCCCTGGGGCCAACGTCCTGACTTTC.